The T cell receptor beta chain described here comes from a study of cytomegalovirus exposure and HLA in healthy donors. Study outcomes and limitations: Sequencing had likely introduced a cluster of highly shared sequence variants as an artifact. Rare TCR sequences predominated, though certain public TCRs were found in many donors. An analysis done earlier found most TCR beta V segments productive about 87% or about 30% of the time.

CDR1 is MNHEY and CDR2 is SMNVEV in the germline V gene (reference sequence). The CDR3 covers 15 residues. With V trimmed by 5 bases and J by 0 bases, 6 bases remained unmatched. As regards this clone: Its target is not known.

In the PCR, 60 Vbeta and 13 Jbeta primers were used. Assay: immunoSEQ multiplex PCR; the TCRdb copy retains only in-frame clones and omits some. The table lists about 98,000 clones, roughly 70% of them singletons. Sequencing input: PBMCs. This sequence was found in a man in his fifties in good health and CMV-seronegative. The rearrangement joins TRBV27 to TRBJ1-1; 7 nucleotides agree with TRBD1. CDR3 sequence (DNA): TGTGCCAGCAGTCTGACAGGGAACTTGAACACTGAAGCTTTCTTT. Amino acids: CASSLTGNLNTEAFF.